The clone carrying this T cell receptor (beta chain) was counted a single time. Its antigen is unidentified. CD8+CD57+ cell expansion, shown by flow cytometry, had occurred in the patients selected for sequencing. Patients were therapy-naive when their blood was sampled. Genomic DNA constituted the template upon which TCR beta VDJ and CDR3 profiling was performed. TCRdb re-called the reads through MiXCR, storing one row per CDR3 protein. The sample consists of roughly 200,000 distinct CDR3 sequences, 65% of them appearing once. These data come from a study of CD8+CD57+ T cells in acquired aplastic anemia. Study observations and caveats: Patients shared about 30 CD8+ CDR3 sequences with controls.

The material sequenced was sorted CD4+, CD8+, or CD8+CD57+ T cells (not recorded which) from PBMCs. The clonotype originates from a human donor with aplastic anemia.

The CDR3 spells CATSSLVGSDEQFF. CDR3 nucleotides: TGTGCCACCAGCAGTCTTGTAGGGAGCGATGAGCAGTTCTTC. This chain links TRBV15 with TRBJ2-1; D is possibly TRBD2 (5 bases). The CDR3 has 14 residues. Trimming shortened V by 3 bases and J by 8 bases, and 14 bases separated the two germline ends. Germline V gene data show CDR1 as LNHNV and CDR2 as YYDKDF (reference sequence).